This entry features one TCR beta chain sequence. This entry belongs to a study of cytomegalovirus exposure and HLA in healthy donors. PCR involved 60 Vbeta and 13 Jbeta primers. The protocol was immunoSEQ multiplex PCR, while the TCRdb copy is restricted to in-frame clones and leaves out a portion. The data show about 110,000 clones, approximately 82% seen once. The source material was PBMCs. This sequence originates from a man aged 30-40 years in good health and CMV-seropositive.

CDR3 residues: CASSTSDNAYEQYF. CDR3 sequence (DNA): TGTGCCAGCAGTACCTCCGACAACGCCTACGAGCAGTACTTC. The chain carries TRBV6-5 and TRBJ2-7; D gene uncertain. Germline V gene data show CDR1 as MNHEY and CDR2 as SVGAGI. Trimming took 5 bases from V and 2 from J, leaving 13 bases between them. The CDR3 is made up of 14 amino acids.